The sequence of this TCR beta chain was determined in a study of T cells after yellow fever vaccination. Production of TCR cDNA was by 5'RACE template switching, which also added a universal primer site and UMIs. One entry per CDR3 protein, called by TCRdb with MiXCR from the 5' RACE reads. The sample contains approximately 300,000 distinct CDR3 sequences, roughly 10% of which appear only once. Remarks on this clonotype: The target antigen is unknown.

Study-wide points: Detected again after the booster were most primary-vaccination clones, at approximately 95% CD4 and roughly 88% CD8.

The specimen comprised CD4+ T cells sorted from PBMCs, sampled 45 days after the yellow fever booster vaccination. The origin of this receptor is a young man who received the YFV17D yellow fever vaccine.

CDR3 in amino acids: CASKTAYGYTF. In DNA, the CDR3 is TGTGCCAGCAAGACAGCGTATGGCTACACCTTC. This sequence joins TRBV6-5 and TRBJ1-2; tentatively, D is TRBD1 (5 bases). The CDR3 covers 11 residues. CDR1 and CDR2 (germline): MNHEY, SVGAGI. Trimming left V 7 bases short and J 5 bases short, with 8 bases between.